This entry concerns a single TCR beta chain. Its antigen is still unknown. CDR3 length: 13 amino acids. Germline-derived CDR1 and CDR2 are MDHEN and SYDVKM. Between the trimmed V and J ends, which lost 0 bases and 3 bases, there was a span of 5 bases. Generated by immunoSEQ multiplex PCR, the TCRdb table keeps only in-frame clones and is missing some. Of about 76,000 clones listed, under 90% are singletons. Patients with a history of autoimmune disease or on systemic immunosuppression were excluded. This entry comes from a study of OX40 agonist ivuxolimab in advanced cancers. Findings of the study overall: Expanded peripheral T-cell antigen specificity went undetermined.

This specimen was CD4+ or CD8+ T cells sorted from blood, taken in a trial of the OX40 agonist ivuxolimab. This chain connects TRBV28 to TRBJ1-2; the D is unclear. The TCR was taken from an adult with an advanced solid tumor such as melanoma, head and neck, liver or kidney cancer. The chain's CDR3 is CASSLWSYYGYTF. The CDR3 nucleotides are TGTGCCAGCAGTTTATGGTCTTACTATGGCTACACCTTC.